The entry below gives a single T cell receptor (beta chain) sequence along with its context. There are a few counts of this clonotype. Which antigen it targets is not known. One base away there is no much larger clone; base qualities are not given. From a lookup of the germline V gene (reference sequence), CDR1 and CDR2 are GTSNPN and SVGIG. The CDR3 runs 14 amino acids, cysteine and phenylalanine included. CDR3 DNA is the only sequence kept; it has 42 bases, read in frame from the first base. At the junction V is shortened by 0 bases and J by 1 base, with 6 bases in between. Library construction relied on RT-PCR. The listed sequencing device is Illumina HiSeq 2500. TCRdb handled the public reads itself, with Q25 trimming in fastp and clone calling in MiXCR, and kept productive beta chains. Rows matching on CDR3 protein sequence are summarized as one entry with the most common DNA and genes. This sample comprises about 570,000 distinct CDR3 sequences, about an eighth of them detected only once. Of the sample, roughly 10% is held by the ten largest clones.

The sample originates from a study of response to subunit inactivated influenza vaccine (dated by TCRdb to between 2017 and 2018). For context, the study as a whole: Deep quantitative profiling of the T cell receptor repertoire was used in the study to follow responses to a trivalent subunit inactivated influenza vaccine.

The paper's findings and limits, for the study overall: According to the authors, only a limited number of new T cells may be recruited by each seasonal influenza vaccination.

This receptor was taken from a man aged 50 or older who received an inactivated influenza vaccine. Donor details come from another sample of the same person, matched by shared clones. The sequenced sample was PBMCs from blood, obtained on the day of vaccination. Recombination connected TRBV30 to TRBJ2-2, with a tentative D call of TRBD1 or TRBD2, each matching 5 bases. The CDR3 is CAWSVGVNTGELFF. In nucleotide form, the sequence is TGTGCCTGGAGTGTGGGGGTGAACACCGGGGAGCTGTTTTTT. Reference TRBV30 and TRBJ2-2 proteins supply the regions before and after the CDR3; the full variable domain is: SQTIHQWPATLVQPVGSPLSLECTVEGTSNPNLYWYRQAAGRGLQLLFYSVGIGQISSEVPQNLSASRPQDRQFILSSKKLLLSDSGFYLCAWSVGVNTGELFFGEGSRLTVL.